This section outlines one T cell receptor (beta chain) sequence together with its context. The antigen is unknown. The sample contains more than one DNA sequence encoding this CDR3. The data stem from a study of shared clonotypes between healthy human individuals. On the study more broadly: The study enrolled two women and a few men aged 18 to 49.

This CDR3 spans 13 amino acids. V lost 4 bases, J lost 4 bases, and 4 bases stayed unmatched. Germline values: CDR1 SGDLS, CDR2 YYNGEE. Study-wide findings and caveats: Generation probabilities were higher for clonotypes shared across all four sorted-subset donors than for unshared ones.

Assay used: immunoSEQ multiplex PCR; TCRdb lists only in-frame clones, some missing. The table has some 2.1 million clones, roughly 94% seen once. In the naive CD8 group, cells lacked CD45RO and were positively selected for CCR7, so terminally differentiated effector memory CD45RA+ cells were left out. J is TRBJ1-1 and V is TRBV9, with 7 positions matching TRBD1. Material for sequencing was naive CD8+ T cells sorted from blood. The source of this sequence is a man between 18 and 35 years old in good health. This CDR3 reads CASSTPGGTEAFF. The CDR3 DNA sequence: TGTGCCAGCAGCACTCCAGGGGGCACTGAAGCTTTCTTT.